This T cell receptor (beta chain) emerged from a study of beta chain features in type 1 diabetes. Study-wide background: All samples combined gave 90 million to 130 million sorted cells for examination. Study-level points and caveats: Within the patient group, naive, central memory and Treg TCRB repertoires appeared more similar to each other than within healthy donors.

J was trimmed by 1 base and V by 4 bases; bases with no gene match: 3. CDR3 length: 14 amino acids. Germline CDR1 SGHDN, CDR2 FVKESK. Investigators reverse transcribed all isolated RNA, so they sequenced expressed TCRB transcripts. Clones were read by immunoSEQ multiplex PCR, and TCRdb kept only the in-frame ones, dropping some. This sample has about 620,000 clones, with 15% found just once. This clone has more than one count but fewer than ten. The antigen remains unidentified. Sorting of CD4+ naive, central memory, regulatory and stem cell-like memory cells was performed via CD45RO/CCR7/CD25/CD127/CD95/CD27.

The sample comprised naive CD4+ T cells from blood. The receptor was isolated from a man aged 18 to 30 in good health. The J gene is TRBJ2-5, the V gene TRBV14; 7 nucleotides line up with TRBD1. CDR3 sequence: CASSRDRLQETQYF. Written as DNA, the CDR3 is TGTGCCAGCAGCCGGGACAGACTCCAAGAGACCCAGTACTTC.